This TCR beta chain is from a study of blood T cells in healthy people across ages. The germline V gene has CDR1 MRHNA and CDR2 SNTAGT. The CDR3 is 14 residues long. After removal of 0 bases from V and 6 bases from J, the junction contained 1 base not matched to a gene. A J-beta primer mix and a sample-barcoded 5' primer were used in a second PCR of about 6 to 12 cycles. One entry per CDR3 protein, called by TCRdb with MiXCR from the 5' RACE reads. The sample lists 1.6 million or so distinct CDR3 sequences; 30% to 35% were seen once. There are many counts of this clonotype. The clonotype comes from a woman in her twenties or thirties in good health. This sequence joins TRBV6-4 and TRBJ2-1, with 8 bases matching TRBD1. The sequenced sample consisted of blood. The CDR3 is CASSDSTGGNEQFF. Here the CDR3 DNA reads TGTGCCAGCAGTGACTCTACAGGGGGCAATGAGCAGTTCTTC.